This T cell receptor beta chain was found in a study of Graves' ophthalmopathy and Graves' hyperthyroidism (dated by TCRdb to the late 2010s). The study in broad terms: Peripheral blood was collected before any treatment was given, at the time of initial diagnosis. The study used signatures of the TCR beta repertoire to tell Graves' ophthalmopathy apart from Graves' hyperthyroidism and to predict which patients would progress to ophthalmopathy. In total, around 130 blood samples were TCR-sequenced: 40 to 45 ophthalmopathy, around 75 hyperthyroidism and about 17 hyperthyroidism-to-ophthalmopathy patients. To explore V-J signatures distinguishing ophthalmopathy from hyperthyroidism, a discovery set of under 110 patients (fewer than 45 ophthalmopathy, about 57 stable hyperthyroidism) was enrolled. An independent validation cohort comprised about 20 hyperthyroidism patients and around 16 patients who later progressed from hyperthyroidism to ophthalmopathy. In roughly 6 hyperthyroidism patients, the T-cell repertoires found in thyroid tissue were compared with those found in blood. Following sampling, methimazole starting at 30 mg daily was administered to hyperthyroidism patients, and high-dose intravenous methylprednisolone was administered to ophthalmopathy patients. The 95 to 100 discovery patients were divided at random into training and test sets in a 7:3 ratio.

The ophthalmopathy patients had moderately to severely active disease, with a Clinical Activity Score of 3 or higher, a NOSPECS grade of 4 or higher, and a disease duration of less than 3 months. Patients with other autoimmune diseases, uncontrolled infections, pregnancy or lactation were excluded. Clinical symptoms, serum thyroxine, TRAb, thyroid ultrasound and orbital computed tomography formed the basis of the diagnosis. Using Ficoll-Paque density gradient centrifugation, PBMCs were isolated from 10 ml of fresh peripheral blood. Total RNA was extracted with Trizol reagent and quality-checked on an Agilent 2100 Bioanalyzer. Ten or more counts support this clonotype. Its antigen is not yet known. Base-call qualities are not available, and no considerably larger clone is one nucleotide away. Overall study results and their limits: No statistical method was used to predetermine the sample size, and group allocation was not hidden from the investigators. In validation, the model predicted ophthalmopathy progression with over 60% sensitivity and approximately 78% specificity; fewer than 15 predicted patients were CT-confirmed with GO in a median of approximately 6.2 months. Among expanded thyroid clonotypes with frequency above 0.001, most also showed up in blood, which suggests that blood repertoires may reflect the thyroid immune response. The 13-signature model separated ophthalmopathy from stable hyperthyroidism with around 90% sensitivity and just under 84% specificity in cross-validation, and 80%/75% in the test set.

For repertoire sequencing, TCR beta CDR3 regions were amplified from RNA transcripts. The first round of RT-PCR was done with HTBI primers and the Qiagen OneStep RT-PCR kit, and was followed by a second round of multiplex PCR, then size selection and purification. Sequencing of the libraries was carried out on an Illumina HiSeq2000 in paired-end mode with 100 bp reads. The original methods were these. Reads were processed with SOAPnuke, discarding reads with adapters, uncalled bases, mean Phred below 15, or no exact constant-primer or identifier match. High-quality paired reads were merged with COPE v1.2.5. Each unique nucleotide sequence was treated as a clonotype, and MiTCR v1.1 was used to align the clonotypes to the IMGT TRB V, D and J references. Analysis was restricted to V-J combinations with a frequency above 0.0001, which covered 98% to 99.2% of repertoires. For each V-J combination, a TCR clonal expansion and chaos score was defined as F50 clonal expansion divided by the chaos observed in the TCRdist matrix. Features were reduced by Welch's t-statistics and random forest to over ten V-J combinations, which fed a naive Bayes classifier. Thyroid-blood repertoire similarity was quantified with the Morisita-Horn index. TCRdb handled the public reads itself, with Q25 trimming in fastp and clone calling in MiXCR, and kept productive beta chains. Rows are unified per CDR3 protein, each entry keeping the most common DNA and genes. V and J calls and clone size were set by TCRdb, not the authors. The sample profile shows about 370,000 distinct CDR3 sequences; roughly 18% of them were found once. The top ten clonotypes cover approximately 1.4% of the sample.

The sample taken for sequencing was peripheral blood. The TCR was taken from a woman aged 18-29 years with Graves' ophthalmopathy. Donor details come from another sample of the same person, matched by shared clones.

The DNA sequence reads TGTGCCAGTAACCACAGACATGCCGGTAGCAATCAGCCCCAGCATTTT. The resulting protein is CASNHRHAGSNQPQHF. This chain is built from TRBV19 and TRBJ1-5; the D gene is not confidently resolved. The germline V gene (reference sequence) sets CDR1 to LNHDA and CDR2 to SQIVND. Taken from cysteine to phenylalanine, the CDR3 has 16 residues. The kept DNA is CDR3 alone, 48 bases in frame from the first base. V lost 7 bases and J lost 0 bases; the stretch between them is 16 bases long.